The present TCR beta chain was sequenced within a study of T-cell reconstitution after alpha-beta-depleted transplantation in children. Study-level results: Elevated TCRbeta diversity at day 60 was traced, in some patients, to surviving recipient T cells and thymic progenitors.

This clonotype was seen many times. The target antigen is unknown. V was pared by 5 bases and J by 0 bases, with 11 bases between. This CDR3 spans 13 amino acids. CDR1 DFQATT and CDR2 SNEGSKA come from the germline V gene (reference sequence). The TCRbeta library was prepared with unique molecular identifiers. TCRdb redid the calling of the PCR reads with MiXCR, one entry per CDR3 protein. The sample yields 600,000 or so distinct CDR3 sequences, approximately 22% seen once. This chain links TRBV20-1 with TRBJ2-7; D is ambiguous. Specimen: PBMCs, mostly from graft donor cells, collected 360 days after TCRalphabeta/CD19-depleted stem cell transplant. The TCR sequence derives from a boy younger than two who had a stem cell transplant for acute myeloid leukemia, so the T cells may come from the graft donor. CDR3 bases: TGCAGTGCTCTCCCCGATAGCTCCTACGAGCAGTACTTC. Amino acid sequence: CSALPDSSYEQYF.